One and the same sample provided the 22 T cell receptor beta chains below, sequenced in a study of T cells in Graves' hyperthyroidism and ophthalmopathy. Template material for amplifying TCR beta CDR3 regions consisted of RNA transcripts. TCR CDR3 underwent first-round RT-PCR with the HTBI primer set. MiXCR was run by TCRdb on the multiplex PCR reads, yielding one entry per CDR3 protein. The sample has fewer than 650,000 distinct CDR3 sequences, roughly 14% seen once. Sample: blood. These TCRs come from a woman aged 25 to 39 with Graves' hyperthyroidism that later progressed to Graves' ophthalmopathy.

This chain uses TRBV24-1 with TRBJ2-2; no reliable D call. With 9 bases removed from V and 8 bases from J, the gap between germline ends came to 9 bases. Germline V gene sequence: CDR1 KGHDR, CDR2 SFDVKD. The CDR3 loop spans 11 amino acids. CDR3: CATGPPGELFF. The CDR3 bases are TGTGCCACCGGGCCCCCAGGGGAGCTGTTTTTT.

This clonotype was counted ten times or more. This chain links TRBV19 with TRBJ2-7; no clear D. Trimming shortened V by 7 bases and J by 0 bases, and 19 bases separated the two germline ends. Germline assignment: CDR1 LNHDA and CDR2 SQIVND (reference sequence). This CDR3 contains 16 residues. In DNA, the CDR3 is TGTGCCAGTAAGGCGGTAGACCAAGTAGCCTCCTACGAGCAGTACTTC. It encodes CASKAVDQVASYEQYF.

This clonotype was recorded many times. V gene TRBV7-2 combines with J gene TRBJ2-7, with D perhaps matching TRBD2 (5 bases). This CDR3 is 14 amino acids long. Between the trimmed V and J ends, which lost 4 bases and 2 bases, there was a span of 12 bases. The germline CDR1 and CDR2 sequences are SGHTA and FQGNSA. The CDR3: CASSSGLFAYEQYF. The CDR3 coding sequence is TGTGCCAGCAGCTCCGGACTCTTTGCCTACGAGCAGTACTTC. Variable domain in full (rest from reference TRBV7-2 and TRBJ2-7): GAGVSQSPSNKVTEKGKDVELRCDPISGHTALYWYRQSLGQGLEFLIYFQGNSAPDKSGLPSDRFSAERTGGSVSTLTIQRTQQEDSAVYLCASSSGLFAYEQYFGPGTRLTVT.

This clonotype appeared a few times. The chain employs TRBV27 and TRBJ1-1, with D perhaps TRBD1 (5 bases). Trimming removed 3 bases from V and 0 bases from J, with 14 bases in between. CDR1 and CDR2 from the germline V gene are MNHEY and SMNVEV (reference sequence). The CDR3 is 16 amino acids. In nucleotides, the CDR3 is TGTGCCAGCAGTTTTGGGGCAACGTTCATGAACACTGAAGCTTTCTTT. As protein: CASSFGATFMNTEAFF.

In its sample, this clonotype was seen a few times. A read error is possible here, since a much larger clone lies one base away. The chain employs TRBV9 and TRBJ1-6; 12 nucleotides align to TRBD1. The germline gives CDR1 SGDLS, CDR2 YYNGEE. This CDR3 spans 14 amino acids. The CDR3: CANSGGTGGSPLHF. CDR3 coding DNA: TGTGCCAACAGCGGCGGGACAGGGGGCTCACCCCTCCACTTT.

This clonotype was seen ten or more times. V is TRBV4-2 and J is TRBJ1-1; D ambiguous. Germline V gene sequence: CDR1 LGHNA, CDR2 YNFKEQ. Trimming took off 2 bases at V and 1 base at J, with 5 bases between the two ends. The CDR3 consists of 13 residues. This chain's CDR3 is CASSQLTNTEAFF. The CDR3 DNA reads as TGTGCCAGCAGCCAACTGACGAACACTGAAGCTTTCTTT.

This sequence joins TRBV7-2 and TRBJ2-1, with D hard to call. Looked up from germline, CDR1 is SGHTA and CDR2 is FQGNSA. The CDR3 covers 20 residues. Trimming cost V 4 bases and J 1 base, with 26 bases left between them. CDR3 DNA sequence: TGTGCCAGCAGCTCCTACGTATCGGACGGACCCCCGAGGTCCTACAATGAGCAGTTCTTC. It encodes CASSSYVSDGPPRSYNEQFF.

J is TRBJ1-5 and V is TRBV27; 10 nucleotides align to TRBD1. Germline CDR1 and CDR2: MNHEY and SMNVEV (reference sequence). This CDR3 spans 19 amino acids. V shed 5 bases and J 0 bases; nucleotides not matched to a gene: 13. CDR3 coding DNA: TGTGCCAGCAGTCCCAGACGGGACAGGGGCGACCATAGCAATCAGCCCCAGCATTTT. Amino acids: CASSPRRDRGDHSNQPQHF.

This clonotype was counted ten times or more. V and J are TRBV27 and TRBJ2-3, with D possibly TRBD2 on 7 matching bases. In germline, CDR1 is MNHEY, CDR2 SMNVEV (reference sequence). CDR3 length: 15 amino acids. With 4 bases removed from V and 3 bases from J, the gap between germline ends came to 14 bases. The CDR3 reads CASSWGGGATDTQYF. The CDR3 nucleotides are TGTGCCAGCAGTTGGGGGGGGGGCGCGACAGATACGCAGTATTTT.

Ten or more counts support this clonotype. The CDR3: CASFGFEAFF. CDR3 sequence (DNA): TGTGCCAGCTTCGGGTTTGAAGCTTTCTTT. The gene calls are TRBV27 and TRBJ1-1; D is unclear. The CDR3 spans 10 residues. V was trimmed by 8 bases and J by 7 bases, leaving 8 bases between them. Germline values: CDR1 MNHEY, CDR2 SMNVEV (reference sequence).

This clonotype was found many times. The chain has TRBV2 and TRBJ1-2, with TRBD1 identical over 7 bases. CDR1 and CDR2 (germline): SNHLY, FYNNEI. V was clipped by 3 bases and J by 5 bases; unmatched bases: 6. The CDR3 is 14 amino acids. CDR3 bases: TGTGCCAGCAGTGATTGGACAGGCGAATATGGCTACACCTTC. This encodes CASSDWTGEYGYTF. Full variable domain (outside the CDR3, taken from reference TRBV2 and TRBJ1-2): EPEVTQTPSHQVTQMGQEVILRCVPISNHLYFYWYRQILGQKVEFLVSFYNNEISEKSEIFDDQFSVERPDGSNFTLKIRSTKLEDSAMYFCASSDWTGEYGYTFGSGTRLTVV.

The CDR3 nucleotides read TGTGCCAGCAGTTCCCCATCTGGGACTGCCGCCTACGAGCAGTACTTC. It specifies CASSSPSGTAAYEQYF. The chain links TRBV28 to TRBJ2-7, with a possible D match to TRBD2 (6 bases). The length of the CDR3 is 16 residues. Trimming pared 4 bases from V and 2 bases from J, leaving 18 bases between. The germline V gene encodes CDR1 MDHEN and CDR2 SYDVKM.

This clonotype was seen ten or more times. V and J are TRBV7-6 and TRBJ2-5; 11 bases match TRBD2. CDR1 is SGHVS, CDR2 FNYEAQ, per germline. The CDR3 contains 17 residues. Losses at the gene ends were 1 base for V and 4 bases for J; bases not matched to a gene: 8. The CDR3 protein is CASSLELLAGGSETQYF. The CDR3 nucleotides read TGTGCCAGCAGCTTAGAGCTCCTAGCGGGAGGATCAGAGACCCAGTACTTC.

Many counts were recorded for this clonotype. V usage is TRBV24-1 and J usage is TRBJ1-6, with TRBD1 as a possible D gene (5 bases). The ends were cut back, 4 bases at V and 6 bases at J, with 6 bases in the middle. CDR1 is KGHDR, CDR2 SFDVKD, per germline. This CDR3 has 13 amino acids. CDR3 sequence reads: CATSEQVNSPLHF. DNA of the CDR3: TGTGCCACCAGTGAACAGGTTAATTCACCCCTCCACTTT.

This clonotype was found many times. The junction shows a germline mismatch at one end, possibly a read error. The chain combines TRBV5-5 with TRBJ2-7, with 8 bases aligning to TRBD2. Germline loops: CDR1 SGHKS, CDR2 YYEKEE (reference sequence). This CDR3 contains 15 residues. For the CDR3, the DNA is TGTCCCAGCAGCTTGGGCCGGGAGGGAGTTTACGAGCAGTACTTC. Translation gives CPSSLGREGVYEQYF.

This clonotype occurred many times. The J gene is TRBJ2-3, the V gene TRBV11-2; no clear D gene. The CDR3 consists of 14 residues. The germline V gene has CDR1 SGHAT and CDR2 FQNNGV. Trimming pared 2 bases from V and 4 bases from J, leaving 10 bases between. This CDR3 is CASSLLHRADTQYF. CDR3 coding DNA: TGTGCCAGCAGCTTACTTCATCGAGCAGATACGCAGTATTTT.

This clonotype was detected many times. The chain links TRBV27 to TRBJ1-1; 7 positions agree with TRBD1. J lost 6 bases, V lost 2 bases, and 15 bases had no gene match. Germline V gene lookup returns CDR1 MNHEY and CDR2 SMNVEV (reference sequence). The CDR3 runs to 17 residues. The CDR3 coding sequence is TGTGCCAGCAGTTTAGAGGGGTCTTCCGGACAGGACGCTGAAGCTTTCTTT. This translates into CASSLEGSSGQDAEAFF.

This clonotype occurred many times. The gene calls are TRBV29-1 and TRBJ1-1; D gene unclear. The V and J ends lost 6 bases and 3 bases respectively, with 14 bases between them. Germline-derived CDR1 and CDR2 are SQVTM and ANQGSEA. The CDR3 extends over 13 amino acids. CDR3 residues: CSVSELGYTEAFF. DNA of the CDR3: TGCAGCGTCTCCGAACTAGGGTACACTGAAGCTTTCTTT.

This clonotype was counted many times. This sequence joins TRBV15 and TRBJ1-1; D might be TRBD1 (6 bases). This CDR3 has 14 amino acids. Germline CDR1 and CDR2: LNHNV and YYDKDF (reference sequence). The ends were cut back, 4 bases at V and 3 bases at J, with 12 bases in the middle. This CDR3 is CATSTYRGDTEAFF. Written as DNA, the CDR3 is TGTGCCACCAGCACTTATAGGGGGGACACTGAAGCTTTCTTT. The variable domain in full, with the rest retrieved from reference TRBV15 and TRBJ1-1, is DAMVIQNPRYQVTQFGKPVTLSCSQTLNHNVMYWYQQKSSQAPKLLFHYYDKDFNNEADTPDNFQSRRPNTSFCFLDIRSPGLGDTAMYLCATSTYRGDTEAFFGQGTRLTVV.

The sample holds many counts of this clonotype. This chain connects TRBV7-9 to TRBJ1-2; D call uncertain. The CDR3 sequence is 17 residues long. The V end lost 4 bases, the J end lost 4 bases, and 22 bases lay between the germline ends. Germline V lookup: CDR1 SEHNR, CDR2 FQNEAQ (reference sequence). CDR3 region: CASSSNLARKPSYGYTF. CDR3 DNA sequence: TGTGCCAGCAGCTCCAACCTTGCTAGAAAACCTTCCTATGGCTACACCTTC.

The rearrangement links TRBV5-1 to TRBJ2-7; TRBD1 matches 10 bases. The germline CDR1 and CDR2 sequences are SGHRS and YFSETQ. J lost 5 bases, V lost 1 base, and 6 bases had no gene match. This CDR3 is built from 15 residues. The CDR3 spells CASSLPGTGANEQYF. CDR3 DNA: TGCGCCAGCAGCTTGCCCGGGACAGGGGCCAACGAGCAGTACTTC.

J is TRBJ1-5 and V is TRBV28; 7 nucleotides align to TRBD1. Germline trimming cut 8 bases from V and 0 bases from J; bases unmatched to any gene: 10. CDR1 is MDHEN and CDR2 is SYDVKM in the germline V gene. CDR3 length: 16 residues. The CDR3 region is CASRPTGSYSNQPQHF. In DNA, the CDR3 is TGTGCCAGCCGTCCGACAGGGTCCTATAGCAATCAGCCCCAGCATTTT. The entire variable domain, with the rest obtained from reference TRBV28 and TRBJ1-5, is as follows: DVKVTQSSRYLVKRTGEKVFLECVQDMDHENMFWYRQDPGLGLRLIYFSYDVKMKEKGDIPEGYSVSREKKERFSLILESASTNQTSMYLCASRPTGSYSNQPQHFGDGTRLSIL.